Reported below is one TCR beta chain. The sample originates from a study of blood T cell repertoires in COVID-19. In the study overall: Samples taken during acute and convalescent COVID-19 were collected in the United States, Italy and Spain. T cells, B-cell-depleted T cells, or PBMCs provided the cDNA or gDNA that served as material.

Germline loops: CDR1 MNHGY, CDR2 SAAAGT. The CDR3 extends over 20 amino acids. The V and J ends lost 1 base and 0 bases, in that order; junction bases with no gene match: 11. Authors' methods: Amplification of reference gene primers was used by the study to estimate nucleated cell counts. Data came from immunoSEQ multiplex PCR; TCRdb stores just in-frame clones and leaves some out. Clone size and the V and J calls come from that table; the DNA yielded D and trimming. The data contain about 54,000 clones, around nine tenths of them singletons. The V and J genes are TRBV6-8 and TRBJ2-3, with 12 positions matching TRBD1. This sequence originates from a human donor in a cohort sampled during active COVID-19. Input material: peripheral blood. The CDR3 DNA sequence: TGTGCCAGCAGTTACTGCCCCCCGGGACAGGGGGCCTCTAGCACAGATACGCAGTATTTT. Residues: CASSYCPPGQGASSTDTQYF.